This T cell receptor beta chain is from a study of OX40 agonist ivuxolimab in advanced cancers. V trimming: 6 bases; J trimming: 4 bases; junction bases outside the gene matches: 3. CDR1 LNHDA and CDR2 SQIVND come from the germline V gene (reference sequence). This CDR3 comprises 13 residues. This table comes from immunoSEQ multiplex PCR, and its TCRdb copy is limited to in-frame clones, with some not included. This table has about 100,000 clones, approximately 91% appearing once. V gene TRBV19 combines with J gene TRBJ1-1; 9 bases align to TRBD1. Material: CD4+ or CD8+ T cells sorted from blood, obtained in a trial of the OX40 agonist ivuxolimab. This clonotype originated in an adult with an advanced solid tumor such as melanoma, head and neck, liver or kidney cancer. The DNA for the CDR3 is TGTGCCAGTAGCCAGACAGGGGGCACTGAAGCTTTCTTT. The encoded protein is CASSQTGGTEAFF.